The rows below give T cell receptor beta chains drawn from one sample of a study of blood T cell repertoires in COVID-19. This table comes from immunoSEQ multiplex PCR, and its TCRdb copy is limited to in-frame clones, with some not included. The repertoire holds 200,000 to 250,000 clones, with 82% as singletons. What was sequenced was peripheral blood. These receptors all come from an elderly woman with acute or convalescent COVID-19. CDR3s include the opening cysteine and the closing phenylalanine or tryptophan.

TRBV3-1/TRBV3-2	15	TRBJ2-1	CASSQYVPGRNEQFF
TRBV15	15	TRBJ1-1	CATSRDRQKMAEAFF
TRBV5-1	16	TRBJ2-5	CASSLPGTGVRETQYF
TRBV2	14	TRBJ1-6	CASSFGTDNSPLHF
TRBV29-1	11	TRBJ2-7	CSVWTAYEQYF
TRBV7-9	14	TRBJ1-1	CASSLASGITEAFF
TRBV5-1	15	TRBJ2-1	CASSLAPGGRDEQFF
TRBV2	14	TRBJ1-1	CASSLRGRDTEAFF
TRBV19	15	TRBJ1-3	CASSIQQLIGNTIYF
TRBV5-1	15	TRBJ2-1	CASSSRTGSYNEQFF
TRBV7-2	15	TRBJ2-7	CASSLGRGSSYEQYF
TRBV28	12	TRBJ1-2	CASSLSGYGYTF
TRBV5-1	15	TRBJ1-6	CASTGGDRVGSPLHF
TRBV19	11	TRBJ2-7	CASGQGHEQYF
TRBV19	14	TRBJ2-3	CASSSGGSTDTQYF
TRBV19	15	TRBJ1-4	CASSRKTGWEEKLFF
TRBV29-1	13	TRBJ1-2	CSVDDWLEDGYTF
TRBV5-1	12	TRBJ1-1	CASSLQGTEAFF
TRBV15	14	TRBJ1-2	CATSRDLQGGGYTF
TRBV3-1/TRBV3-2	19	TRBJ1-2	CASSQAPFERGYFNYGYTF
TRBV2	14	TRBJ1-2	CASTERGLHYGYTF
TRBV12-3/TRBV12-4	13	TRBJ1-2	CASSLDSSYGYTF
TRBV11-3	13	TRBJ2-1	CASSLEGQYKQFF
TRBV5-1	15	TRBJ2-5	CASSWTGVPQETQYF
TRBV23-1	22	TRBJ2-3	CASSQYGKAGTGPLPPTATQYF
TRBV19	15	TRBJ2-1	CASSIDGLPYNEQFF
TRBV27	14	TRBJ2-7	CASSLRLTPYEQYF
TRBV7-2	15	TRBJ2-1	CASSFGTGGYNEQFF
TRBV6-1	16	TRBJ1-2	CASSELGADRQGGYTF
TRBV6-2/TRBV6-3	14	TRBJ1-5	CASSYGGGGQPQHF
TRBV18	14	TRBJ1-5	CASSPGTGEQPQHF
TRBV20-1	13	TRBJ1-2	CSASTGGADGYTF
TRBV19	15	TRBJ1-2	CASSREGIPSYGYTF
TRBV3-1/TRBV3-2	18	TRBJ1-5	CASSQGKGARVVNQPQHF
TRBV9	15	TRBJ1-3	CASSVAVSSGNTIYF
TRBV19	16	TRBJ1-6	CASSSTPGAYNSPLHF
TRBV5-1	18	TRBJ2-1	CASSPTVQTLYSYNEQFF
TRBV7-2	14	TRBJ2-7	CASKRGLASYEQYF
TRBV7-2	14	TRBJ1-1	CASSLGRMNTEAFF
TRBV18	16	TRBJ2-7	CASSGTSGGTVYEQYF
TRBV6-1	15	TRBJ2-7	CASSESADRLNEQYF
TRBV9	15	TRBJ1-1	CASSASGLQNTEAFF
TRBV6-2/TRBV6-3	18	TRBJ1-5	CASSYLLAGGRSNQPQHF
TRBV7-3	13	TRBJ1-5	CASSPNDGQPQHF
TRBV19	18	TRBJ1-5	CASSRGGYVRQGTQPQHF